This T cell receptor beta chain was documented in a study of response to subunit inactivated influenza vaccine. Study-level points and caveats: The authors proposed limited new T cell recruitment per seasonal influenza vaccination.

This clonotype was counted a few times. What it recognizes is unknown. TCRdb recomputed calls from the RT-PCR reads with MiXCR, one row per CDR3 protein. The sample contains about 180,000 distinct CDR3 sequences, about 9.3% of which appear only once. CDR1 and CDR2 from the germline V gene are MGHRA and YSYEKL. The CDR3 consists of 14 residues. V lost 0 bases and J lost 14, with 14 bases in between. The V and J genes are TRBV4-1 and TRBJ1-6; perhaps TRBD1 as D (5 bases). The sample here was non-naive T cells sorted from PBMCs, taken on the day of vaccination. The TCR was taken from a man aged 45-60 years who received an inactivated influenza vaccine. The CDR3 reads CASSQDLRGRALHF. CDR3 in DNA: TGCGCCAGCAGCCAAGATCTACGGGGACGGGCCCTCCACTTT.